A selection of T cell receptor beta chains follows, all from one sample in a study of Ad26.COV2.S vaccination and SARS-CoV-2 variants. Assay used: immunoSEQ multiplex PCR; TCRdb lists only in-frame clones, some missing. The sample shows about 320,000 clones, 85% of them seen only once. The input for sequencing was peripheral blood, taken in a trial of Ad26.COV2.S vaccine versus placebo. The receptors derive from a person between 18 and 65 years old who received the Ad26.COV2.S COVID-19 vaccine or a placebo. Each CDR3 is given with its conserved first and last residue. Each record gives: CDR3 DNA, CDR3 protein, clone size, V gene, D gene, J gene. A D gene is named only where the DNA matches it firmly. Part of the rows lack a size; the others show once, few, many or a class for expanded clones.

TGTGCCAGCAGCAACAGGGTACCCTATGGCTACACCTTC	CASSNRVPYGYTF	-	TRBV5-4	-	TRBJ1-2
TGCAGCGCTGTCGACAGCCCCACAGATACGCAGTATTTT	CSAVDSPTDTQYF	-	TRBV29-1	-	TRBJ2-3
TGTGCCAGCAGCTCGGACGGAGAGAACACTGAAGCTTTCTTT	CASSSDGENTEAFF	-	TRBV5-5	-	TRBJ1-1
TGTGCCAGCAGCCAAGATTGGCCAGTCGAGCAGTACTTC	CASSQDWPVEQYF	-	TRBV14	-	TRBJ2-7
TGTGCCAGCAGCTTAGCCGGGACACCTAATGAAAAACTGTTTTTT	CASSLAGTPNEKLFF	-	TRBV7-9	-	TRBJ1-4
TGTGCCACCAGCAGAGATTCGTCAGGGGGGGACTACGAGCAGTACTTC	CATSRDSSGGDYEQYF	once	TRBV15	-	TRBJ2-7
TGCAGCGCAGGGGGGACTAACTATGGCTACACCTTC	CSAGGTNYGYTF	-	TRBV29-1	TRBD1	TRBJ1-2
TGTGCCAGCAGCTTGGCCGGGCGGGGGGCGAACACCGGGGAGCTGTTTTTT	CASSLAGRGANTGELFF	few	TRBV5-4	TRBD2	TRBJ2-2
TGTGCCAGCAGCGACCGGGACAATGAAAAACTGTTTTTT	CASSDRDNEKLFF	few	TRBV9	-	TRBJ1-4
TGTGCCAGCAGTTCTCGACCAGGCTACTATGGCTACACCTTC	CASSSRPGYYGYTF	once	TRBV27	-	TRBJ1-2
TGTGCCAGCAGCTTAGGGGGACTCTCTGGAAACACCATATATTTT	CASSLGGLSGNTIYF	once	TRBV7-8	-	TRBJ1-3
TGTGCCAGCAGCCAAGAAGTACATGGTTATAATTCACCCCTCCACTTT	CASSQEVHGYNSPLHF	-	TRBV3-1/TRBV3-2	-	TRBJ1-6
TGTGCCTGCGGTCAGACAGGGTCCTACAATGAGCAGTTCTTC	CACGQTGSYNEQFF	-	TRBV30	TRBD1	TRBJ2-1
TGTGCCATCAGTTCCCAAACAGGGGGTTTGAACACCGGGGAGCTGTTTTTT	CAISSQTGGLNTGELFF	-	TRBV10-3	TRBD1	TRBJ2-2
TGTGCCAGCAGCCAAACGAGGGCTGAGTATGGCTACACCTTC	CASSQTRAEYGYTF	-	TRBV14	-	TRBJ1-2
TGTGCCAGCAGCGTACAGGGGGCCTGGAGCTCCTACGAGCAGTACTTC	CASSVQGAWSSYEQYF	-	TRBV5-8	TRBD1	TRBJ2-7
TGTGCCAGCAGCCTCAGCGGGGGGCAAGAGACCCAGTACTTC	CASSLSGGQETQYF	-	TRBV3-1/TRBV3-2	TRBD2	TRBJ2-5
TGTGCCAGCAGTGAAGCAATGGGGGGGCGTTTAGAGTTCTTC	CASSEAMGGRLEFF	once	TRBV2	-	TRBJ2-1
TGTGCCAGCAGCTTAATTGGGGGGGCTGGCTACACCTTC	CASSLIGGAGYTF	once	TRBV7-2	-	TRBJ1-2
TGTGCCAGCAGCCAAGGACTAGCGGGCGGACCGAACAATGAGCAGTTCTTC	CASSQGLAGGPNNEQFF	-	TRBV3-1/TRBV3-2	TRBD2	TRBJ2-1
TGTGCCAGCAGCCCCCAACTAGCGGAGAACACCGGGGAGCTGTTTTTT	CASSPQLAENTGELFF	-	TRBV7-9	TRBD2	TRBJ2-2
TGTGCCAGCAGTTTAAGCCAGGCGGAAAAACTGTTTTTT	CASSLSQAEKLFF	-	TRBV12-3/TRBV12-4	-	TRBJ1-4
TGTGCCAGCAGTTACTCGTCTGGAGGCGGGGAGCTGTTTTTT	CASSYSSGGGELFF	-	TRBV6-5	-	TRBJ2-2
TGTGCCACAGTTATGGGGGACCCTCTCTATGGCTACACCTTC	CATVMGDPLYGYTF	-	TRBV15	-	TRBJ1-2